This TCR beta chain is drawn from a study of blood T cell repertoires in COVID-19. Across the study: PBMCs, B-cell-depleted T cells, or T cells provided the cDNA or gDNA that made up the material.

Only in-frame clones appear in the TCRdb table, and some are missing; sequencing was by immunoSEQ multiplex PCR. The sample contains 300,000 to 450,000 clones, roughly 90% of which appear only once. Trimming pared 4 bases from V and 3 bases from J, leaving 14 bases between. The CDR3 is 14 amino acids. CDR1 is SGDLS and CDR2 is YYNGEE in the germline V gene. Recruits, aged roughly 18 to 100 years, lived in roughly 22 US areas. The TCR sequence derives from a young woman who had been exposed to COVID-19. The rearrangement links TRBV9 to TRBJ2-7; D perhaps matches TRBD2 (6 bases). The sample taken for sequencing was PBMCs or T cells enriched from blood (not recorded which). CDR3 sequence reads: CASSPGRSVYEQYF. For the CDR3, the DNA is TGTGCCAGCAGCCCCGGGAGATCCGTCTACGAGCAGTACTTC. Filled out from reference TRBV9 and TRBJ2-7, the complete variable domain reads DSGVTQTPKHLITATGQRVTLRCSPRSGDLSVYWYQQSLDQGLQFLIQYYNGEERAKGNILERFSAQQFPDLHSELNLSSLELGDSALYFCASSPGRSVYEQYFGPGTRLTVT.